The 14 T cell receptor beta chains in this list originate from one sample, sequenced in a study of CD8+CD57+ T cells in acquired aplastic anemia. TCR beta VDJ and CDR3 profiles were obtained from a genomic DNA template. TCRdb reanalysed the reads using MiXCR and keeps one entry per CDR3 protein. The profile shows around 170,000 distinct CDR3 sequences, about three fifths of them singletons. Sequenced input: sorted CD4+, CD8+, or CD8+CD57+ T cells (not recorded which) from PBMCs. These receptor sequences come from a human donor in good health.

The chain uses TRBV12-3 or TRBV12-4 and TRBJ2-5, with 8 bases aligning to TRBD2. Losses at the gene ends were 3 bases for V and 5 bases for J; bases not matched to a gene: 8. The CDR3 spans 15 residues. This CDR3 reads CASSLSAGERETQYF. The DNA for the CDR3 is TGTGCCAGCAGTTTGTCAGCGGGAGAACGCGAGACCCAGTACTTC.

The V gene is TRBV7-2, the J gene TRBJ2-7; TRBD2 agrees at 14 bases. The germline V gene has CDR1 SGHTA and CDR2 FQGNSA. This CDR3 has 14 amino acids. V was pared by 6 bases and J by 7 bases, with 5 bases of the junction left unmatched. For the CDR3, the DNA is TGTGCCAGCAGTGGGACTAGCGGGGGTCCAGAGCAGTACTTC. This codes for CASSGTSGGPEQYF.

This clonotype came up a few times. The rearrangement joins TRBV25-1 to TRBJ2-1; D is ambiguous. Germline CDR1 is MGHDK and CDR2 is SYGVNS. V dropped 3 bases and J dropped 6 bases, with 12 bases sitting between them. The CDR3 loop spans 14 amino acids. CDR3 protein: CASSDLPSSNEQFF. In nucleotides, the CDR3 is TGTGCCAGCAGTGACTTGCCCTCGAGCAATGAGCAGTTCTTC.

This clonotype was seen at least ten times. The chain links TRBV9 to TRBJ2-7; D is possibly TRBD1 or TRBD2 (5 bases each). Trimming took 4 bases from V and 3 from J, leaving 14 bases between them. Per germline, CDR1 SGDLS and CDR2 YYNGEE. The CDR3 runs to 14 residues. CDR3 coding DNA: TGTGCCAGCAGCCCCGAGGGGATCGGCTACGAGCAGTACTTC. It encodes CASSPEGIGYEQYF. The full variable domain, in which reference TRBV9 and TRBJ2-7 provide the parts outside the CDR3, is DSGVTQTPKHLITATGQRVTLRCSPRSGDLSVYWYQQSLDQGLQFLIQYYNGEERAKGNILERFSAQQFPDLHSELNLSSLELGDSALYFCASSPEGIGYEQYFGPGTRLTVT.

This clonotype was seen at least ten times. This chain uses TRBV6-5 with TRBJ2-1; D is undetermined. This CDR3 has 14 amino acids. CDR1 is MNHEY, CDR2 SVGAGI, per germline. The V gene lost 4 bases and the J gene lost 8 bases, with 15 bases spanning the gap. CDR3 sequence (DNA): TGTGCCAGCAGTTTCCAGTTAGCCACCCATGAGCAGTTCTTC. Translating gives CASSFQLATHEQFF.

The gene calls are TRBV7-9 and TRBJ1-2; 7 bases are shared with TRBD1. Per germline, CDR1 SEHNR and CDR2 FQNEAQ (reference sequence). After removal of 4 bases from V and 2 bases from J, the junction contained 7 bases not matched to a gene. The CDR3 covers 15 residues. CDR3 amino acids: CASSSSGTVNYGYTF. The CDR3 DNA sequence: TGTGCCAGCAGCTCCTCCGGGACAGTCAACTATGGCTACACCTTC.

The genes are TRBV20-1 and TRBJ2-7, with 9 bases lining up with TRBD1. Per the germline V gene, CDR1 is DFQATT and CDR2 is SNEGSKA (reference sequence). V was clipped by 1 base and J by 1 base; unmatched bases: 8. The CDR3 contains 16 residues. CDR3 DNA sequence: TGCAGTGCTAGAGGGCACAGGGGGCGACCGTCCTACGAGCAGTACTTC. Translated: CSARGHRGRPSYEQYF.

This rearrangement joins TRBV30 to TRBJ1-4, with no clear D. The CDR3 runs to 14 residues. Germline CDR1 reads GTSNPN; CDR2 reads SVGIG (reference sequence). V was pared by 3 bases and J by 5 bases, with 13 bases between. The CDR3 loop reads CAWSPALLNEKLFF. DNA for the CDR3: TGTGCCTGGAGCCCAGCTCTCCTAAATGAAAAACTGTTTTTT. Looking up the rest from reference TRBV30 and TRBJ1-4 gives the full variable domain: SQTIHQWPATLVQPVGSPLSLECTVEGTSNPNLYWYRQAAGRGLQLLFYSVGIGQISSEVPQNLSASRPQDRQFILSSKKLLLSDSGFYLCAWSPALLNEKLFFGSGTQLSVL.

This clonotype was found many times. The CDR3 nucleotides read TGCAGCGTGGGGGTGGGGGTCAATGAGCAGTTCTTC. Translating gives CSVGVGVNEQFF. The rearrangement uses TRBV29-1 and TRBJ2-1; D assignment may be TRBD1 or TRBD2 (5 bases each). In germline, CDR1 is SQVTM, CDR2 ANQGSEA. This CDR3 is built from 12 residues. Trimming removed 6 bases from V and 6 bases from J, with 12 bases in between.

The chain has TRBV20-1 and TRBJ1-2, with no clear D. Germline V lookup: CDR1 DFQATT, CDR2 SNEGSKA (reference sequence). There are 11 residues in the CDR3. V dropped 3 bases and J dropped 7 bases, with 9 bases sitting between them. The CDR3 sequence is CSASTGTGYTF. The CDR3 coding sequence is TGCAGTGCTAGTACGGGTACTGGCTACACCTTC.

This clonotype was found many times. V is TRBV7-9 and J is TRBJ2-6; D may be TRBD1 or TRBD2 (5 bases each). The ends were cut back, 4 bases at V and 3 bases at J, with 7 bases in the middle. The germline V gene has CDR1 SEHNR and CDR2 FQNEAQ (reference sequence). This CDR3 spans 14 amino acids. The DNA for the CDR3 is TGTGCCAGCAGCTCGGGGCTTGGGGCCAACGTCCTGACTTTC. Amino acid sequence: CASSSGLGANVLTF. Based on the CDR3 plus reference TRBV7-9 and TRBJ2-6, the full variable domain is DTGVSQNPRHKITKRGQNVTFRCDPISEHNRLYWYRQTLGQGPEFLTYFQNEAQLEKSRLLSDRFSAERPKGSFSTLEIQRTEQGDSAMYLCASSSGLGANVLTFGAGSRLTVL.

The rearrangement links TRBV2 to TRBJ1-1, with 9 bases fitting TRBD1. Germline lookup yields CDR1 SNHLY and CDR2 FYNNEI. V lost 6 bases to trimming and J lost 10 bases; unmatched junction nucleotides: 6. The CDR3 spans 12 residues. This CDR3 reads CASRGTGNRAFF. The CDR3 DNA reads TGTGCCAGCAGGGGGACAGGGAATCGAGCTTTCTTT.

This clonotype was found many times. This chain uses TRBV12-3 or TRBV12-4 with TRBJ1-6, with D possibly matching TRBD1 (6 bases). CDR3 length: 16 residues. Trimming left V 5 bases short and J 5 bases short, with 16 bases between. CDR3 DNA: TGTGCCAGCAGTCTGTATGGGACATCCAATAATTCACCCCTCCACTTT. It is translated as CASSLYGTSNNSPLHF.

This clonotype was seen a single time. This chain's CDR3 is CAIRSVRDTQYF. The CDR3 DNA follows: TGTGCCATCAGATCTGTGCGGGATACGCAGTATTTT. V is TRBV10-3 and J is TRBJ2-3; the D is unclear. Germline V gene data show CDR1 as ENHRY and CDR2 as SYGVKD. The CDR3 runs to 12 residues. Trimming shortened V by 6 bases and J by 6 bases, and 10 bases separated the two germline ends.